What follows are 31 T cell receptor beta chains derived from one specimen sequenced in a study of regulatory T cells in long-lasting Graves disease. According to the study, TCR beta libraries were built with iRepertoire HTBI primers and CDR3-region Arm-PCR. TCRdb analysed the multiplex PCR reads with MiXCR anew, one entry per CDR3 protein. The sample contains roughly 560,000 distinct CDR3 sequences, more than 10% of which appear only once. Indicated time point: newly diagnosed GD, antithyroid drugs for less than 3 months. Making the TCR library involved RNA that had been extracted from PBMCs. This sample was shared with a second study, whose subject was T cells in Graves' hyperthyroidism and ophthalmopathy.

The sequenced sample was peripheral blood mononuclear cells (PBMCs), obtained at new diagnosis, from a patient treated with antithyroid drugs. The source of these receptors is a woman in her 30s with Graves disease.

The sample holds many counts of this clonotype. This chain connects TRBV9 to TRBJ2-5; no reliable D call. Per germline, CDR1 SGDLS and CDR2 YYNGEE. Trimming left V 0 bases short and J 5 bases short, with 11 bases between. The CDR3 has 14 residues. CDR3 region: CASSVESRMETQYF. The CDR3 region has the DNA TGTGCCAGCAGCGTAGAATCTAGGATGGAGACCCAGTACTTC.

V and J are TRBV5-1 and TRBJ2-2; no clear D. The CDR3 is made up of 17 amino acids. V was trimmed by 4 bases and J by 5 bases, leaving 21 bases between them. CDR1 and CDR2 (germline): SGHRS, YFSETQ. DNA of the CDR3: TGCGCCAGCAGCCGGATACGGTCCATGGGTCGAACCGGGGAGCTGTTTTTT. The encoded protein is CASSRIRSMGRTGELFF.

This clonotype was recorded at least ten times. V gene TRBV28 combines with J gene TRBJ2-7, with D perhaps being TRBD1 or TRBD2 (5 bases each). The CDR3 is 15 amino acids. Trimming removed 5 bases at V and 3 bases at J, with 17 bases between. Germline-derived CDR1 and CDR2 are MDHEN and SYDVKM. CDR3 coding DNA: TGTGCCAGCAGTCCCCGGGACGTAGGGTTCTACGAGCAGTACTTC. Residues: CASSPRDVGFYEQYF.

In this sample, this clonotype turned up many times. V gene TRBV6-5 combines with J gene TRBJ2-1; 8 nucleotides match TRBD2. The CDR3 runs 15 residues. In germline, CDR1 is MNHEY, CDR2 SVGAGI. With V trimmed by 2 bases and J by 5 bases, 5 bases remained unmatched. CDR3 in amino acids: CASSYRAGGNNEQFF. The CDR3 nucleotides read TGTGCCAGCAGTTACAGGGCGGGAGGAAACAATGAGCAGTTCTTC.

This clonotype showed up just a few times. V gene TRBV29-1 combines with J gene TRBJ2-5; unclear D gene. CDR1 and CDR2 (germline): SQVTM, ANQGSEA. CDR3 length equals 16 residues. Trimming took off 2 bases at V and 3 bases at J, with 19 bases between the two ends. The CDR3 sequence is CSVELFSGPAEETQYF. The DNA of the CDR3 is TGCAGCGTTGAATTGTTTTCCGGGCCAGCTGAAGAGACCCAGTACTTC.

As regards this clonotype: One base away lies a much larger clone, so this may be a sequencing read error. V usage is TRBV20-1 and J usage is TRBJ2-5, with D tentatively TRBD2 (5 bases). Germline V gene data show CDR1 as DFQATT and CDR2 as SNEGSKA (reference sequence). CDR3 length: 14 amino acids. The CDR3 DNA reads TGCGGTGCTGGGGAAGGGAGCTCTGGGGAGACCCAGTACTTC. As protein: CGAGEGSSGETQYF.

The chain links TRBV6-2 or TRBV6-3 to TRBJ2-1; 9 bases are a match to TRBD2. Looked up from germline, CDR1 is MNHEY and CDR2 is SVGEGT. CDR3 size: 16 residues. V shed 6 bases, J shed 1 base, and the junction held 7 bases outside the gene matches. The CDR3 coding sequence is TGTGCCAGCAGCCCCGTGGCGGGAGGGTCCTACAATGAGCAGTTCTTC. Protein: CASSPVAGGSYNEQFF.

This clonotype was recorded at least ten times. V is TRBV20-1 and J is TRBJ2-1; D uncertain. CDR1 and CDR2 (germline): DFQATT, SNEGSKA (reference sequence). This CDR3 comprises 13 residues. Trimming took off 2 bases at V and 5 bases at J, with 10 bases between the two ends. The CDR3 region has the DNA TGCAGTGCTAGATCGCCCTCAAACAATGAGCAGTTCTTC. Amino acid sequence: CSARSPSNNEQFF.

This clonotype was observed at least ten times. The chain recombines TRBV19 with TRBJ2-2; a weak D match, TRBD1 (6 bases). The V and J ends lost 4 bases and 0 bases respectively, with 12 bases between them. The CDR3 is 16 residues long. Germline lookup yields CDR1 LNHDA and CDR2 SQIVND (reference sequence). DNA of the CDR3: TGTGCCAGTAGTACCCAGGGGCTTCCGAACACCGGGGAGCTGTTTTTT. Its translation: CASSTQGLPNTGELFF. The whole variable domain, remainder taken from reference TRBV19 and TRBJ2-2, is DGGITQSPKYLFRKEGQNVTLSCEQNLNHDAMYWYRQDPGQGLRLIYYSQIVNDFQKGDIAEGYSVSREKKESFPLTVTSAQKNPTAFYLCASSTQGLPNTGELFFGEGSRLTVL.

This clonotype was recorded many times. The rearrangement joins TRBV2 to TRBJ2-1; D remains unclear. The CDR3 is 14 amino acids. Per the germline V gene, CDR1 is SNHLY and CDR2 is FYNNEI. Trimming shortened V by 10 bases and J by 7 bases, and 20 bases separated the two germline ends. The CDR3 loop is CATRALYLRNEQFF. The CDR3 DNA reads TGTGCCACCCGGGCCCTTTACTTACGGAATGAGCAGTTCTTC.

There are many counts of this clonotype. This rearrangement joins TRBV19 to TRBJ1-5, with a tentative D call TRBD1 (6 bases). The V gene's germline CDR1 is LNHDA and CDR2 SQIVND (reference sequence). This CDR3 spans 17 amino acids. V lost 7 bases, J lost 2 bases, and 21 bases lay in between. The CDR3 nucleotides are TGTGCCAGTACCCGCAGTACAGGGATGGCTGGCAATCAGCCCCAGCATTTT. This sequence encodes CASTRSTGMAGNQPQHF. Complete variable domain (other parts from reference TRBV19 and TRBJ1-5): DGGITQSPKYLFRKEGQNVTLSCEQNLNHDAMYWYRQDPGQGLRLIYYSQIVNDFQKGDIAEGYSVSREKKESFPLTVTSAQKNPTAFYLCASTRSTGMAGNQPQHFGDGTRLSIL.

This clonotype was recorded many times. This chain connects TRBV18 to TRBJ1-2; D unclear. CDR3 length: 14 residues. The V and J ends lost 0 bases and 4 bases respectively, with 9 bases between them. Germline CDR1 reads KGHSH; CDR2 reads LQKENI. CDR3 amino acids: CASSPPGHAYGYTF. The CDR3 DNA is TGTGCCAGCTCACCACCGGGTCATGCCTATGGCTACACCTTC.

CDR3 nucleotides: TGTGCCAGCCAAAAGACAGGGGCCTACGAGCAGTACTTC. Translation: CASQKTGAYEQYF. This chain joins TRBV6-1 and TRBJ2-7; TRBD1 agrees at 8 bases. The CDR3 consists of 13 residues. V lost 8 bases, J lost 2 bases, and 5 bases stayed unmatched. Germline V gives CDR1 MNHNS, CDR2 SASEGT.

In its sample, this clonotype was seen many times. Here the CDR3 reads CASSATGVGNTIYF. In DNA form, the CDR3 reads TGTGCCAGCAGTGCTACAGGGGTTGGAAACACCATATATTTT. The gene calls are TRBV2 and TRBJ1-3; 7 bases fit TRBD1. Germline V CDR1 and CDR2: SNHLY, FYNNEI. The CDR3 is 14 amino acids. V trimming: 4 bases; J trimming: 3 bases; junction bases outside the gene matches: 3.

Many counts were recorded for this clonotype. The gene calls are TRBV9 and TRBJ2-5, with D uncertain. CDR1 is SGDLS, CDR2 YYNGEE, per germline. Trimming stripped 0 bases from V and 5 bases from J, with 8 bases between. The CDR3 covers 13 residues. The CDR3 coding sequence is TGTGCCAGCAGCGTAGTCCCGGAGGAGACCCAGTACTTC. Its translation is CASSVVPEETQYF.

This clonotype was picked up many times. The chain is built from TRBV6-1 and TRBJ2-5; no clear D. V was clipped by 2 bases and J by 6 bases, with 16 bases between them. This CDR3 spans 15 amino acids. Germline CDR1 and CDR2: MNHNS and SASEGT. This chain's CDR3 is CASSENSSGWKTQYF. CDR3 DNA sequence: TGTGCCAGCAGTGAAAACAGTAGTGGGTGGAAGACCCAGTACTTC.

This clonotype was counted many times. CDR3 in amino acids: CASMAALSSYNSPLHF. Written as DNA, the CDR3 is TGTGCCAGCATGGCGGCCCTGAGCTCCTATAATTCACCCCTCCACTTT. This rearrangement joins TRBV6-1 to TRBJ1-6; D unclear. Per germline, CDR1 MNHNS and CDR2 SASEGT. This CDR3 region has 16 residues. V gave up 7 bases and J gave up 0 bases, with 13 bases separating them.

This clonotype was counted a few times. The rearrangement joins TRBV7-2 to TRBJ2-7; tentative D call: TRBD1 (6 bases). Trimming took 2 bases from V and 5 from J, leaving 13 bases between them. Germline V gene lookup returns CDR1 SGHTA and CDR2 FQGNSA. The CDR3 covers 14 residues. Here the CDR3 DNA reads TGTGCCAGCAGCTTATGGCCAGGGGACCACGAGCAGTACTTC. Its translation is CASSLWPGDHEQYF.

This clonotype has a count of ten or more. The chain recombines TRBV27 with TRBJ1-1; no reliable D call. From germline, CDR1 is MNHEY and CDR2 SMNVEV (reference sequence). The CDR3 length is 13 residues. Trimming left V 5 bases short and J 1 base short, with 8 bases between. CDR3 sequence reads: CASSHQTNTEAFF. CDR3 coding DNA: TGTGCCAGCAGTCACCAAACGAACACTGAAGCTTTCTTT.

This clonotype has a count of ten or more. This sequence joins TRBV11-2 and TRBJ1-1; maybe TRBD1 (5 bases). Trimming took off 4 bases at V and 6 bases at J, with 12 bases between the two ends. CDR1 is SGHAT, CDR2 FQNNGV, per germline. The CDR3 covers 13 residues. The CDR3 protein is CASSWGGGSEAFF. CDR3 coding DNA: TGTGCCAGCAGCTGGGGGGGAGGTTCTGAAGCTTTCTTT.

This clonotype was counted many times. The V gene is TRBV6-2 or TRBV6-3, the J gene TRBJ2-1; tentative D call: TRBD2 (6 bases). Trimming cost V 4 bases and J 11 bases, with 15 bases left between them. The CDR3 has 13 amino acids. Germline CDR1 reads MNHEY; CDR2 reads SVGEGT. The CDR3 loop is CASSLPQEGKQFF. The DNA of the CDR3 is TGTGCCAGCAGTTTACCCCAGGAGGGGAAGCAGTTCTTC.

At least ten counts were recorded for this clonotype. The chain combines TRBV11-2 with TRBJ2-3; D remains ambiguous. This CDR3 is 13 amino acids long. Germline V gives CDR1 SGHAT, CDR2 FQNNGV. Deletions cut 5 bases from V and 2 bases from J, with 8 bases between. The CDR3 sequence is CASSKEYTDTQYF. The CDR3, as DNA: TGTGCCAGCAGCAAGGAATACACAGATACGCAGTATTTT.

This clonotype was detected many times. The genes are TRBV19 and TRBJ2-3; D uncertain. V gave up 3 bases and J gave up 5 bases, with 15 bases separating them. This CDR3 contains 15 residues. Per the germline V gene, CDR1 is LNHDA and CDR2 is SQIVND (reference sequence). The CDR3 protein is CASSMFQMGIDTQYF. The CDR3 DNA is TGTGCCAGTAGTATGTTCCAGATGGGGATAGATACGCAGTATTTT.

This clonotype came up many times. The CDR3 nucleotides are TGTGCCAGCAGTTATGGTAGCGGATCCTACGAGCAGTACTTC. Its protein product is CASSYGSGSYEQYF. J is TRBJ2-7 and V is TRBV6-5; tentatively, D is TRBD2 (6 bases). The CDR3 spans 14 residues. Trimming cost V 3 bases and J 1 base, with 10 bases left between them. From germline, CDR1 is MNHEY and CDR2 SVGAGI.

V usage is TRBV10-3 and J usage is TRBJ1-5; TRBD1 matches at 7 bases. Germline V lookup: CDR1 ENHRY, CDR2 SYGVKD. After removal of 4 bases from V and 2 bases from J, the junction contained 2 bases not matched to a gene. The CDR3 has 14 amino acids. The CDR3 sequence: CAISATGGNQPQHF. CDR3 DNA sequence: TGTGCCATCAGTGCCACAGGGGGCAATCAGCCCCAGCATTTT.

This clonotype was detected only a few times. The genes are TRBV9 and TRBJ2-3; 8 bases fit TRBD1. V was pared by 6 bases and J by 0 bases, with 6 bases of the junction left unmatched. The germline V gene encodes CDR1 SGDLS and CDR2 YYNGEE. CDR3 size: 15 residues. DNA for the CDR3: TGTGCCAGCAACAGACAGGGGACCAGCACAGATACGCAGTATTTT. Translating it yields CASNRQGTSTDTQYF. Based on the CDR3 plus reference TRBV9 and TRBJ2-3, the full variable domain is DSGVTQTPKHLITATGQRVTLRCSPRSGDLSVYWYQQSLDQGLQFLIQYYNGEERAKGNILERFSAQQFPDLHSELNLSSLELGDSALYFCASNRQGTSTDTQYFGPGTRLTVL.

This clonotype has more than one count but fewer than ten. The genes are TRBV9 and TRBJ2-2, with TRBD2 identical over 13 bases. Trimming at V came to 4 bases and at J to 5 bases, leaving 8 bases not matched to a gene. Germline loops: CDR1 SGDLS, CDR2 YYNGEE. CDR3 length equals 17 residues. The CDR3 DNA sequence: TGTGCCAGCAGCTCCGAGGGACTAGCGGGACCTACCGGGGAGCTGTTTTTT. This gives the protein CASSSEGLAGPTGELFF. The entire variable domain, with the rest obtained from reference TRBV9 and TRBJ2-2, is as follows: DSGVTQTPKHLITATGQRVTLRCSPRSGDLSVYWYQQSLDQGLQFLIQYYNGEERAKGNILERFSAQQFPDLHSELNLSSLELGDSALYFCASSSEGLAGPTGELFFGEGSRLTVL.

The genes are TRBV5-4 and TRBJ2-7, with TRBD2 as a possible D gene (5 bases). The CDR3 runs to 14 residues. V was pared by 4 bases and J by 2 bases, with 13 bases between. Per germline, CDR1 SGHNT and CDR2 YYREEE (reference sequence). CDR3 sequence reads: CASSPSSGTYEQYF. The CDR3 DNA follows: TGTGCCAGCAGCCCCTCTTCGGGGACCTACGAGCAGTACTTC.

This clonotype came up a few times. This sequence joins TRBV19 and TRBJ2-1, with 11 positions matching TRBD2. Germline-derived CDR1 and CDR2 are LNHDA and SQIVND (reference sequence). V dropped 4 bases and J dropped 6; count of bases not matched to a gene: 14. CDR3 length: 18 residues. The CDR3 DNA sequence: TGTGCCAGTAGTACCACGGCGGGCCGACTAGCGGGGAGCAATGAGCAGTTCTTC. It codes for CASSTTAGRLAGSNEQFF.

There are many counts of this clonotype. The chain couples TRBV2 to TRBJ1-2; the match to TRBD1 covers 11 bases. Trimming took 6 bases from V and 4 from J; bases not matched to a gene: 7. Germline V lookup: CDR1 SNHLY, CDR2 FYNNEI. The CDR3 extends over 15 amino acids. CDR3 residues: CASSRDRGSSYGYTF. The CDR3 region has the DNA TGTGCCAGCAGCCGGGACAGGGGGTCTTCCTATGGCTACACCTTC.

This clonotype was counted ten times or more. The rearrangement uses TRBV2 and TRBJ2-3, with a tentative D call TRBD2 (5 bases). The CDR3 spans 15 residues. V lost 4 bases, J lost 0 bases, and 11 bases lay in between. Germline CDR1 SNHLY, CDR2 FYNNEI. The CDR3 reads CASSGTRSSTDTQYF. The CDR3 bases are TGTGCCAGCAGTGGGACTCGTAGTAGCACAGATACGCAGTATTTT.